These 2 T cell receptor beta chains were all obtained from the same sample, sequenced in a study of T cell changes during pregnancy in multiple sclerosis. TCRdb keeps only in-frame clones here, not all; method: immunoSEQ multiplex PCR. The data hold about 39,000 clones, with 94% observed a single time. Sequences were derived from CD4+ T cells from peripheral blood mononuclear cells, sampled after pregnancy. The origin of the receptors is a female donor with multiple sclerosis, enrolled in a pregnancy study.

The V call is TRBV28, the J call TRBJ1-2; 7 bases agree with TRBD1. There are 13 residues in the CDR3. J lost 2 bases, V lost 4 bases, and 1 base had no gene match. Germline CDR1 is MDHEN and CDR2 is SYDVKM. CDR3: CASSSTGNYGYTF. For the CDR3, the DNA is TGTGCCAGCAGTTCGACAGGGAACTATGGCTACACCTTC.

Note on this clone: A junction boundary mismatches the germline segment, possibly from a read error. The genes are TRBV9 and TRBJ2-4, with 15 bases identical to TRBD2. CDR1 is SGDLS and CDR2 is YYNGEE in the germline V gene. The CDR3 loop spans 13 amino acids. The CDR3 coding sequence is TGTGCCAGCAGCGAAGGGACTAGCGGGGGGCCGACCTTC. Protein sequence: CASSEGTSGGPTF.